This TCR beta chain was profiled in a study of cytomegalovirus exposure and HLA in healthy donors (dated by TCRdb to about 2017). In the study overall: According to an earlier analysis of 450 to 650 of the donors, about 179 million T cells yielded over 100 million unique TCR beta sequences and 276 Gb of sequence data. Every repertoire in the discovery cohort had been generated on one and the same sequencing platform. Approximately 300 gigabases of sequencing data and approximately 80 million unique TCR sequences were included in an early release covering 500 to 750 HLA-typed donors. The T cell repertoires of 666 subjects were profiled by immunosequencing and related to cytomegalovirus serostatus. In an earlier analysis of over 550 of the donors, high-throughput TCR beta sequencing was used to judge whether each TCR beta V gene segment behaved as functional or pseudogenic. About five DR-DQ haplotypes were treated as single units for association and clustering because of strong linkage in the cohort. Of the 398 genotyped donors, 65% to 90% fell in the genetic ancestry cluster associated with self-reported Caucasian donors. To predict cytomegalovirus infection status, the study combined high-throughput TCR immunosequencing, statistical association of individual TCRs with disease status, and machine learning. To study patterns of TCR occurrence, a later analysis re-analyzed previously published TCR beta repertoires from 666 donors and added high-resolution HLA genotyping. Both class I and class II loci were covered by HLA typing, at four-digit resolution. Alongside the repertoire data, information on donor age, sex, ethnicity and CMV serostatus was compiled. In addition to the first cohort of approximately 650 subjects, a separate validation cohort of 120 different subjects was used. Typing coverage differed by locus: A, B, C, DRB1 and DQB1 were typed in roughly 629-640 donors, DQA1 in 500 to 550, DPA1 in 600 to 610, and DPB1 in 472. Among roughly 370 genotyped donors of the cohort, an average of around 240,000 unique TCR beta nucleotide sequences were sequenced per donor, around 20% of them non-productive. In a later genetic analysis, genome-wide SNP genotypes for about three fifths of the roughly 670 donors were used, and that subset was treated as a discovery cohort. The study aimed to test whether cataloging public T cell receptors could reveal signatures of past pathogen exposure. Rather than drawing on any new phenotypic data, the later analysis identified candidate immune exposures from TCR beta sequences and the way those sequences occurred across donors.

Note on this clone: Its antigen is still unknown. Base quality data are lacking; no much larger clone is found one base away. The identical CDR3 is also encoded by other nucleotide sequences in the sample.

The library was prepared using the immunoSEQ multiplex PCR assay. For the multiplex PCR, a mixture combining 60 forward primers for TCR Vbeta segments and 13 reverse primers for TCR Jbeta segments was used. The CDR3 region of rearranged TCR beta genes was amplified from genomic DNA by a multiplex PCR assay. Amplified TCR beta libraries were sequenced as 87-base-pair reads on the Illumina HiSeq System. The source study handled its data this way. A later analysis counted tens of millions of unique TCR beta chains across the 650 to 800 repertoires, and about 10 million of these chains were shared by at least two donors. Raw reads were error-corrected and collapsed into unique sequences by a nearest-neighbor algorithm in which closely related sequences were merged to remove PCR and sequencing errors. Alignment of CDR3 sequences to IMGT reference sequences was used to assign V, D and J gene segments. For a sequence to be retained, at least a six-nucleotide match to both a V gene segment and a J gene segment was required. A rearrangement counted as productive if the CDR3 had no stop codons and remained in frame with V and J, and every other rearrangement counted as non-productive. CDR3 was defined according to IMGT convention as the region running from the second conserved V-encoded cysteine to the conserved J-encoded phenylalanine. Sequences without an unambiguous match to a single V gene segment were excluded from the earlier analysis of about 600 of the donors. An earlier analysis of 587 of the donors classified V segments as functional when productive rearrangements were above 56.7% and as segregating when the standard deviation between donors was above 5%. A statistical classification framework was built to diagnose cytomegalovirus status from the catalog of TCR beta chain sequences. V and J gene assignment, in a later analysis, came from comparing TCR nucleotide sequences with IMGT/GENE-DB human TR gene sequences. Using the TCRdist pipeline, a later analysis assigned CDR3 sequences along with most-parsimonious VDJ recombination scenarios. A later analysis defined each TCR beta chain by its CDR3 amino acid sequence plus V-gene family, and excluded reads lacking a unique V-gene family. In a later analysis, fewer than 650 highly shared, low-generation-probability nucleotide sequences were removed to address suspected cross-contamination and a sequencing artifact. A later analysis calculated a clonal expansion index for each public chain from normalized within-repertoire ranks of inferred template counts. A later analysis computed generation probabilities with a VDJ recombination model fitted to out-of-frame rearrangements, and checked the results against IGoR. In a later analysis, hypergeometric tests were used to score TCR-TCR, TCR-HLA and TCR-CMV co-occurrence, with a repertoire-size bias correction applied to TCR pairs. To estimate false discovery rates, a later analysis permuted the HLA or CMV assignments 20 times. A later analysis grouped co-occurring TCRs with DBSCAN, adding TCRdist sequence similarity when clustering within HLA-allele-positive subsets. Repertoires with fewer than 30,000 or more than 120,000 public chains, plus five repertoires with anomalous nucleotide sharing, were excluded from co-occurrence clustering. TCRdb's version of the immuneACCESS table is confined to in-frame rearrangements and falls short of the full clone set. An unresolved V gene accounts for under half of the shortfall where checked; the remainder is of unknown origin. V, J and clone size reflect that table, while D and trimming were determined from the DNA. This sample holds around 150,000 clones; approximately 77% were observed only once. The ten largest clones add up to approximately 2% of the sample.

The cohort was made up of approximately 700 healthy bone marrow donors. All cohort members were sampled while nominally healthy, although unrecorded immune exposures were likely present. The donor tested CMV seronegative and was one of the 352 seronegative cohort members. A peripheral blood sample was provided by each donor, and peripheral blood mononuclear cells were used for TCR beta sequencing. The Qiagen DNeasy Blood Extraction Kit was used to extract genomic DNA from the blood cell samples. The CDR3 runs 13 residues from the cysteine to the phenylalanine. Only the CDR3 DNA is retained, 39 bases long and in frame from the first base. Trimming leaves V shorter by 5 bases and J shorter by 8 bases, with the junction holding 4 bases beyond the gene matches. CDR1 SGDLS and CDR2 YYNGEE were looked up in the germline V gene. Study-wide findings and limitations: Most TCR sequences were seen in very few donors, while some public TCRs were found in many individuals. Seventeen rarely observed V segments, including chromosome 9 orphons, were excluded from the earlier analysis of just under 600 of the donors because counts were too low. A later analysis found that most CMV-associated TCR beta chains appeared HLA-restricted, with HLA associations seemingly driven largely by CMV exposure. It was suggested by the authors that the approach could potentially be generalized to other disease states and immunological phenotypes. A later analysis found that HLA-associated TCR beta chains were more clonally expanded and had lower generation probabilities than equally common non-associated chains. Several of the top co-occurrence clusters appeared to be linked to parvovirus B19, influenza, CMV and Epstein-Barr virus, according to a later analysis. The classifier was reported to diagnose cytomegalovirus status with high specificity and sensitivity in both the original cohort and the validation cohort. A cluster of highly shared sequence variants was judged likely to be a technical artifact of the sequencing pipeline. According to a later genetic analysis, donors in an Asian-associated ancestry cluster had fewer N-insertions in productive TCRs than the approximately 710-donor mean. In this cohort, only TCR beta chains were sequenced, and detectable features were limited by the absence of alpha or paired-chain data. Some IMGT-functional V segments, including TRBV6-2 and TRBV6-3, could not be distinguished by the 87-base-pair reads and were therefore excluded. For the cohort, immune exposure information was limited to CMV serostatus. A later analysis associated about 18,000 TCR beta sequences with specific HLA alleles at a false discovery rate of 0.05. When HLA alleles, especially DR and DQ, strongly co-occurred, attributing TCR associations to individual alleles was difficult. Linkage disequilibrium might explain the correlated functional status among segregating V segments, but an unknown experimental factor could not be excluded. Because HLA typing was unavailable for some donors at each locus, only the typed subset was used in association tests. Presence/absence analyses assumed roughly uniform sequencing depth across donors, an assumption that may not hold. In vitro tests confirmed that a few of the cytomegalovirus-associated TCR beta chains recognize cytomegalovirus antigens. An association between a missense DCLRE1C variant and V-gene and J-gene trimming of TCR beta chains was found in a later genetic analysis and replicated in an independent cohort. A further reported finding was that TCR beta sequences accurately predicted the HLA-A and HLA-B alleles for most subjects in the first cohort. A later analysis found that TCR association rates varied across HLA loci, with DRB1 alleles showing the most associated TCRs and HLA-C alleles the fewest. The study listed 164 TCR beta chains as associated with cytomegalovirus. An earlier analysis of some 590 of the donors showed that most TCR beta V segments appeared in productive rearrangements either about 87% or about 30% of the time, which broadly matched IMGT annotations.

Rearrangement joined TRBV9 to TRBJ2-1; TRBD1 fits 10 bases in the junction. Sequenced input: PBMCs. This TCR came from a man aged 25 to 45 in good health and CMV-seronegative. The CDR3 loop reads CASRGQGGDEQFF. The DNA is as follows: TGTGCCAGCAGAGGACAGGGGGGGGATGAGCAGTTCTTC.